A single sample gave rise to the 7 T cell receptor beta chains below, sequenced in a study of blood T cell repertoires in COVID-19. Generated by immunoSEQ multiplex PCR, the TCRdb table keeps only in-frame clones and is missing some. The sample shows more than 350,000 clones, around nine tenths of them seen only once. Sequencing input: PBMCs or T cells enriched from blood (not recorded which). Receptors originate from a woman aged 45-60 years who had recovered from COVID-19.

The CDR3 region is CASSIDRPGEKLFF. The CDR3 region has the DNA TGCGCCAGCAGCATCGACAGGCCGGGTGAAAAACTGTTTTTT. The chain has TRBV5-1 and TRBJ1-4; maybe TRBD1 (6 bases). With 4 bases removed from V and 7 bases from J, the gap between germline ends came to 14 bases. Germline-derived CDR1 and CDR2 are SGHRS and YFSETQ. This CDR3 spans 14 amino acids.

The chain carries TRBV28 and TRBJ2-7, with TRBD1 matching over 8 bases. Per germline, CDR1 MDHEN and CDR2 SYDVKM. V gave up 8 bases and J gave up 1 base; unmatched junction bases: 7. The CDR3 sequence is 14 residues long. CDR3 sequence reads: CASLDRGLSYEQYF. For the CDR3, the DNA is TGTGCCAGCCTAGACAGGGGTCTATCCTACGAGCAGTACTTC.

The chain joins TRBV12-1 to TRBJ2-3; TRBD2, the D gene given by the table, was not confirmed from the DNA. TRBV12-1 is marked as a pseudogene. The CDR3 extends over 16 amino acids. This chain's CDR3 is CASITGTDSSTDTQYF. The CDR3 coding sequence is TGTGCCAGCATAACCGGGACTGATTCTAGCACAGATACGCAGTATTTT.

This chain links TRBV3-1 (or the pseudogene TRBV3-2) with TRBJ1-2; a weak D match, TRBD1 (5 bases). This CDR3 has 16 amino acids. Trimming left V 0 bases short and J 4 bases short, with 15 bases between. Germline CDR1 is LGHDT and CDR2 is YNNKEL (reference sequence). The CDR3 nucleotides are TGTGCCAGCAGCCAAGAGGGGGGAAGAGGGACCTATGGCTACACCTTC. This sequence encodes CASSQEGGRGTYGYTF.

The CDR3 is CASGGQFYGYTF. In DNA form, the CDR3 reads TGTGCCAGCGGGGGACAGTTCTATGGCTACACCTTC. The chain recombines TRBV28 with TRBJ1-2; 7 bases agree with TRBD1. Germline V gene lookup returns CDR1 MDHEN and CDR2 SYDVKM. The CDR3 has 12 amino acids. V shed 8 bases, J shed 4 bases, and the junction held 4 bases outside the gene matches.

The chain couples TRBV5-5 to TRBJ2-3; D possibly corresponds to TRBD2 (6 bases). The CDR3 is 13 amino acids. V was trimmed by 0 bases and J by 5 bases, leaving 7 bases between them. Germline CDR1 SGHKS, CDR2 YYEKEE (reference sequence). The CDR3 DNA follows: TGTGCCAGCAGCTTGGCGCGGGAAGATACGCAGTATTTT. This translates into CASSLAREDTQYF.

V usage is TRBV6-1 and J usage is TRBJ2-2, with 15 bases that match TRBD2. V shed 8 bases, J shed 0 bases, and the junction held 10 bases outside the gene matches. This CDR3 comprises 19 residues. Germline values: CDR1 MNHNS, CDR2 SASEGT. CDR3 sequence reads: CASRGGTSGGSANTGELFF. In nucleotides, the CDR3 is TGTGCCAGCCGTGGTGGGACTAGCGGGGGGTCCGCGAACACCGGGGAGCTGTTTTTT.